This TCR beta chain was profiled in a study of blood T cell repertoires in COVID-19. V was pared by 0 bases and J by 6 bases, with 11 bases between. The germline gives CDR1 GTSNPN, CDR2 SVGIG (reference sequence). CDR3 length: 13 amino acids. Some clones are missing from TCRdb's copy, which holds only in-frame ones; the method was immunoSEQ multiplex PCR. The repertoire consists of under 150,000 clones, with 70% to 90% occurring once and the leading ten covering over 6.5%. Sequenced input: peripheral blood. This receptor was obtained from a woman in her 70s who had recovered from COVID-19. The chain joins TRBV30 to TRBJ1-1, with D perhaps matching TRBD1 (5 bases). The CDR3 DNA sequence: TGTGCCTGGAGTGTACATGGGGGGGCTGAAGCTTTCTTT. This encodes CAWSVHGGAEAFF.